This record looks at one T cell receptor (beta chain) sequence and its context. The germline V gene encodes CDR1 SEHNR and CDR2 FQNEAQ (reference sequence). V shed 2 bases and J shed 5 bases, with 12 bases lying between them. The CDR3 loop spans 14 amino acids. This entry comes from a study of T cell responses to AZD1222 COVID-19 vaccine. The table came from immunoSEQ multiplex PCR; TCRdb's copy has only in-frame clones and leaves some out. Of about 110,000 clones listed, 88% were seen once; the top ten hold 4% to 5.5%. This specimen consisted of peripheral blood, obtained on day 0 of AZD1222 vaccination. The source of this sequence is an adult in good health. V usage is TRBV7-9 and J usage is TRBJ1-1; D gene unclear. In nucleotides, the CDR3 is TGTGCCAGCAGCTTACTTTGGGAAGGGACTGAAGCTTTCTTT. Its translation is CASSLLWEGTEAFF. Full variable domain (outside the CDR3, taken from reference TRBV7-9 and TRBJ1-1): DTGVSQNPRHKITKRGQNVTFRCDPISEHNRLYWYRQTLGQGPEFLTYFQNEAQLEKSRLLSDRFSAERPKGSFSTLEIQRTEQGDSAMYLCASSLLWEGTEAFFGQGTRLTVV.